The 8 T cell receptor beta chains below come from one sample, sequenced in a study of T-cell memory formation after mild COVID-19. Each CDR3 protein gets one entry after TCRdb re-called the 5' RACE reads with MiXCR. The table has around 200,000 distinct CDR3 sequences, roughly 23% seen once. Sample: PBMCs or a T cell subset sorted from them (not recorded which). The receptors originated from an adult woman who had mild COVID-19 (a few samples of this study predate the infection). Cell type and time point are not known.

The chain links TRBV12-3 or TRBV12-4 to TRBJ2-7; 9 bases match TRBD1. With 6 bases clipped from V and 2 bases from J, the junction kept 11 bases outside the gene matches. The CDR3 loop spans 16 amino acids. The CDR3 loop reads CASSRYGQGRPYEQYF. In DNA form, the CDR3 reads TGTGCCAGCAGCCGATACGGACAGGGGAGACCCTACGAGCAGTACTTC.

The J gene is TRBJ2-7, the V gene TRBV11-2, with 11 nucleotides matching TRBD2. Trimming cost V 2 bases and J 5 bases; bases outside gene matches: 5. The CDR3 spans 15 residues. Germline lookup yields CDR1 SGHAT and CDR2 FQNNGV. The CDR3 region is CASSLYTSGGHEQYF. CDR3 DNA sequence: TGTGCCAGCAGCTTATATACTAGCGGGGGACACGAGCAGTACTTC.

This clonotype was picked up a small number of times. The V gene is TRBV7-9, the J gene TRBJ2-1, with D perhaps matching TRBD1 or TRBD2 (5 bases each). CDR3 size: 17 residues. The V end was cut by 4 bases, the J end by 0 bases, with 16 bases between. Looked up from germline, CDR1 is SEHNR and CDR2 is FQNEAQ (reference sequence). DNA for the CDR3: TGTGCCAGCAGCTCAAGTCGGGACCCGAGCTCCTACAATGAGCAGTTCTTC. This translates into CASSSSRDPSSYNEQFF.

The chain is built from TRBV7-9 and TRBJ2-1; 13 nucleotides line up with TRBD2. The CDR3 spans 15 residues. The germline CDR1 and CDR2 sequences are SEHNR and FQNEAQ (reference sequence). V trimming: 5 bases; J trimming: 4 bases; junction bases outside the gene matches: 2. The CDR3 loop reads CASSRLAGGYNEQFF. CDR3 bases: TGTGCCAGCAGCCGACTAGCGGGAGGATACAATGAGCAGTTCTTC. The variable domain in full, completed from reference TRBV7-9 and TRBJ2-1, reads DTGVSQNPRHKITKRGQNVTFRCDPISEHNRLYWYRQTLGQGPEFLTYFQNEAQLEKSRLLSDRFSAERPKGSFSTLEIQRTEQGDSAMYLCASSRLAGGYNEQFFGPGTRLTVL.

There are a few counts of this clonotype. The gene calls are TRBV20-1 and TRBJ2-3; no definite D call. The V gene's germline CDR1 is DFQATT and CDR2 SNEGSKA (reference sequence). Trimming stripped 1 base from V and 1 base from J, with 9 bases between. The CDR3 length is 14 residues. CDR3: CSARVKVGTDTQYF. CDR3 DNA: TGCAGTGCTAGAGTCAAGGTTGGCACAGATACGCAGTATTTT.

The chain has TRBV12-3 or TRBV12-4 and TRBJ2-7, with TRBD1 matching over 7 bases. The CDR3 is 15 residues long. Losses at the gene ends were 3 bases for V and 1 base for J; bases not matched to a gene: 6. The CDR3 here is CASSLATGISYEQYF. CDR3 DNA sequence: TGTGCCAGCAGTTTGGCGACAGGGATTTCCTACGAGCAGTACTTC.

This clonotype was detected a few times. The chain links TRBV5-1 to TRBJ2-1; 8 nucleotides match TRBD1. The length of the CDR3 is 15 residues. Per germline, CDR1 SGHRS and CDR2 YFSETQ. Trimming at V came to 1 base and at J to 7 bases, leaving 7 bases not matched to a gene. DNA for the CDR3: TGCGCCAGCAGCTTGTTACAGGGGGATTTGAATGAGCAGTTCTTC. As protein: CASSLLQGDLNEQFF.

The V gene is TRBV20-1, the J gene TRBJ2-7, with TRBD1 matching 11 bases. After removal of 5 bases from V and 2 bases from J, the junction contained 5 bases not matched to a gene. Germline CDR1 and CDR2: DFQATT and SNEGSKA (reference sequence). CDR3 length equals 14 residues. The CDR3 protein is CSAFPGQGAYEQYF. For the CDR3, the DNA is TGCAGTGCTTTTCCGGGACAGGGGGCCTACGAGCAGTACTTC.